The 29 T cell receptor beta chains in this list originate from one sample, sequenced in a study of shared clonotypes between healthy human individuals. The data were produced by immunoSEQ multiplex PCR, yet TCRdb's version contains in-frame clones alone and is incomplete. The sample lists over a million clones, more than 75% occurring once. Sequenced input: memory CD4+ T cells from PBMCs. Subset defined: CD45RA-negative fraction. Receptors originate from a man younger than 35 in good health. Some clones in this sample may be carry-over from other donors' samples.

This chain connects TRBV7-8 to TRBJ2-1; 13 bases are a match to TRBD2. Germline loops: CDR1 SGHVS, CDR2 FQNEAQ. V trimming: 5 bases; J trimming: 4 bases; junction bases outside the gene matches: 5. This CDR3 region has 16 residues. The CDR3 reads CASSRTSGSQYNEQFF. CDR3 sequence (DNA): TGTGCCAGCAGCCGGACTAGCGGGAGCCAGTACAATGAGCAGTTCTTC.

This sequence joins TRBV6-1 and TRBJ1-2; 7 bases line up with TRBD1. Germline CDR1 and CDR2: MNHNS and SASEGT. Trimming at V came to 6 bases and at J to 3 bases, leaving 4 bases not matched to a gene. This CDR3 comprises 13 residues. The CDR3 region has the DNA TGTGCCAGCAGGGACAGGCGCTACTATGGCTACACCTTC. Translated: CASRDRRYYGYTF.

The rearrangement links TRBV30 to TRBJ1-4, with 8 positions matching TRBD1. The CDR3 spans 13 residues. Per germline, CDR1 GTSNPN and CDR2 SVGIG (reference sequence). The V gene end was trimmed by 0 bases and the J gene end by 8 bases; junction bases not matched to a gene: 2. CDR3 sequence (DNA): TGTGCCTGGAGTGTACGACAGGGGGAAAAACTGTTTTTT. Protein: CAWSVRQGEKLFF.

In its sample, this clone was seen a few times. The V gene is TRBV25-1, the J gene TRBJ2-7, with D unclear. Between the trimmed V and J ends, which lost 6 bases and 0 bases, there was a span of 6 bases. The V gene's germline CDR1 is MGHDK and CDR2 SYGVNS. This CDR3 is built from 12 residues. CDR3 amino acids: CASRAASYEQYF. As DNA, the CDR3 is TGTGCCAGCAGGGCAGCCTCCTACGAGCAGTACTTC.

The chain is built from TRBV5-6 and TRBJ2-6; D not resolved. Germline-derived CDR1 and CDR2 are SGHDT and YYEEEE. Between the trimmed V and J ends, which lost 5 bases and 0 bases, there was a span of 9 bases. The CDR3 extends over 15 amino acids. The DNA of the CDR3 is TGTGCCAGCAGACCATTAGCCTCTGGGGCCAACGTCCTGACTTTC. Translation gives CASRPLASGANVLTF.

The gene calls are TRBV18 and TRBJ2-7; 12 bases align to TRBD1. The CDR3 spans 16 residues. The V segment lost 0 bases and the J segment 7 bases; nucleotides outside the gene matches: 7. The V gene's germline CDR1 is KGHSH and CDR2 LQKENI. The CDR3 DNA follows: TGTGCCAGCTCACCACCGGTGGGACAGGGGGCTGTGGAGCAGTACTTC. It is translated as CASSPPVGQGAVEQYF.

J is TRBJ2-6 and V is TRBV29-1; 8 bases fit TRBD1. The germline gives CDR1 SQVTM, CDR2 ANQGSEA. The CDR3 sequence is 17 residues long. Trimming removed 5 bases from V and 2 bases from J; junction bases left unmatched: 11. The CDR3 bases are TGCAGCGTTCAGGGGGCCCCCAAAGGTCCTGGGGCCAACGTCCTGACTTTC. It translates to CSVQGAPKGPGANVLTF.

This chain uses TRBV5-1 with TRBJ1-1; the match to TRBD1 covers 9 bases. This CDR3 spans 13 amino acids. V trimming: 4 bases; J trimming: 7 bases; junction bases outside the gene matches: 5. Germline-derived CDR1 and CDR2 are SGHRS and YFSETQ. The CDR3 DNA sequence: TGCGCCAGCAGCGCCTCGGACAGGGGTGAAGCTTTCTTT. It translates to CASSASDRGEAFF.

This clone was seen a few times. The chain has TRBV20-1 and TRBJ2-5; D is unclear. Germline values: CDR1 DFQATT, CDR2 SNEGSKA (reference sequence). The CDR3 covers 11 residues. V was shortened by 2 bases and J by 5 bases, with 6 bases between the two germline ends. CDR3 DNA sequence: TGCAGTGCTAGACGACCGGAGACCCAGTACTTC. Amino acids: CSARRPETQYF.

The CDR3 DNA follows: TGTGCCAGCAGTGTGGGAGGCGCTGAAGCTTTCTTT. Translating gives CASSVGGAEAFF. The chain recombines TRBV6-6 with TRBJ1-1; unclear D gene. The CDR3 runs 12 residues. Between the trimmed V and J ends, which lost 5 bases and 6 bases, there was a span of 10 bases. CDR1 is MNHNY, CDR2 SVGAGI, per germline (reference sequence).

Turning to this clone: Additional DNA sequences in this sample encode the identical CDR3. CDR3 DNA: TGTGCCAGCAGTTCCCACGACAGCTCCTACGAGCAGTACTTC. Its protein is CASSSHDSSYEQYF. The chain recombines TRBV6-6 with TRBJ2-7, with D possibly TRBD1 on 5 matching bases. Germline loops: CDR1 MNHNY, CDR2 SVGAGI (reference sequence). V lost 4 bases and J lost 0, with 10 bases in between. The CDR3 sequence is 14 residues long.

With regard to this clone: With a far larger clone one base away, a read error is the likely cause. The chain couples TRBV28 to TRBJ2-1; a possible D gene is TRBD2 (5 bases). V gave up 4 bases and J gave up 1 base, with 14 bases separating them. Germline CDR1 and CDR2: MDHEN and SYDVKM. This CDR3 has 16 amino acids. CDR3 in DNA: TGTGCCAGCAGTTACCCTCGCGGAGGTTCCTACAATGAGCAGTTCTTC. This translates into CASSYPRGGSYNEQFF.

This chain links TRBV5-1 with TRBJ2-7; D not resolved. The germline gives CDR1 SGHRS, CDR2 YFSETQ. V lost 4 bases, J lost 3 bases, and 11 bases lay in between. The CDR3 runs to 13 residues. CDR3: CASSPEYLYEQYF. In nucleotides, the CDR3 is TGCGCCAGCAGCCCGGAGTACCTCTACGAGCAGTACTTC. Full variable domain (outside the CDR3, taken from reference TRBV5-1 and TRBJ2-7): KAGVTQTPRYLIKTRGQQVTLSCSPISGHRSVSWYQQTPGQGLQFLFEYFSETQRNKGNFPGRFSGRQFSNSRSEMNVSTLELGDSALYLCASSPEYLYEQYFGPGTRLTVT.

This chain links TRBV27 with TRBJ2-6; no clear D. Germline lookup yields CDR1 MNHEY and CDR2 SMNVEV (reference sequence). The V end lost 5 bases, the J end lost 1 base, and 9 bases lay between the germline ends. The CDR3 has 15 residues. The CDR3 region is CASSGSDSGANVLTF. The DNA of the CDR3 is TGTGCCAGCAGTGGCTCCGATTCTGGGGCCAACGTCCTGACTTTC.

The genes are TRBV5-1 and TRBJ2-7; 9 bases match TRBD1. Losses at the gene ends were 4 bases for V and 3 bases for J; bases not matched to a gene: 14. The V gene's germline CDR1 is SGHRS and CDR2 YFSETQ. The CDR3 consists of 17 residues. CDR3 sequence (DNA): TGCGCCAGCAGCAAGGACAGGGGTGCGGATTTAAACTACGAGCAGTACTTC. Encoded protein: CASSKDRGADLNYEQYF.

The CDR3 protein is CASSGTANTEAFF. The CDR3 nucleotides read TGTGCCAGCTCGGGGACAGCGAACACTGAAGCTTTCTTT. The V and J genes are TRBV18 and TRBJ1-1; TRBD1 matches 7 bases. The germline V gene encodes CDR1 KGHSH and CDR2 LQKENI. The CDR3 totals 13 residues. V dropped 6 bases and J dropped 1; count of bases not matched to a gene: 2.

There are a few counts of this clone. The V and J genes are TRBV2 and TRBJ1-3; the match to TRBD1 covers 7 bases. The J segment lost 0 bases and the V segment lost 5 bases, leaving 7 bases of the junction unmatched. CDR1 SNHLY and CDR2 FYNNEI come from the germline V gene. The CDR3 has 16 amino acids. The DNA of the CDR3 is TGTGCCAGCAGTCCCAAGGGACAGTTCTCTGGAAACACCATATATTTT. As protein: CASSPKGQFSGNTIYF. The full variable domain, rest sourced from reference TRBV2 and TRBJ1-3, is EPEVTQTPSHQVTQMGQEVILRCVPISNHLYFYWYRQILGQKVEFLVSFYNNEISEKSEIFDDQFSVERPDGSNFTLKIRSTKLEDSAMYFCASSPKGQFSGNTIYFGEGSWLTVV.

This clone came up once. The gene calls are TRBV11-2 and TRBJ2-7; no clear D gene. There are 12 residues in the CDR3. Germline V gene data show CDR1 as SGHAT and CDR2 as FQNNGV. V lost 5 bases to trimming and J lost 9 bases, with 14 bases between them. CDR3 coding DNA: TGTGCCAGCAGCCCGGAGATACCGCGGCAGTACTTC. Translation gives CASSPEIPRQYF.

In this sample, this clone turned up a few times. J is TRBJ2-6 and V is TRBV5-1, with TRBD2 as a possible D gene (6 bases). This CDR3 contains 15 residues. Trimming cost V 4 bases and J 1 base, with 9 bases left between them. Germline V CDR1 and CDR2: SGHRS, YFSETQ. CDR3 in amino acids: CASSPAGSGANVLTF. CDR3 DNA: TGCGCCAGCAGCCCGGCGGGGTCTGGGGCCAACGTCCTGACTTTC. Full variable domain (remainder filled in from reference TRBV5-1 and TRBJ2-6): KAGVTQTPRYLIKTRGQQVTLSCSPISGHRSVSWYQQTPGQGLQFLFEYFSETQRNKGNFPGRFSGRQFSNSRSEMNVSTLELGDSALYLCASSPAGSGANVLTFGAGSRLTVL.

CDR3 nucleotide sequence: TGTGCCAGCAGCTTGCTGTCCAGTCAGGGCCGACCCTACGAGCAGTACTTC. Translated, it gives CASSLLSSQGRPYEQYF. The rearrangement joins TRBV5-4 to TRBJ2-7; TRBD1 is a possible D gene (5 bases). This CDR3 is built from 17 residues. V shed 1 base and J shed 2 bases, with 19 bases lying between them. Germline V lookup: CDR1 SGHNT, CDR2 YYREEE (reference sequence).

The rearrangement joins TRBV30 to TRBJ1-5; D unresolved. V was clipped by 2 bases and J by 5 bases, with 7 bases between them. Per germline, CDR1 GTSNPN and CDR2 SVGIG (reference sequence). This CDR3 is built from 12 residues. This CDR3 is CAWSRDYQPQHF. The CDR3 DNA reads as TGTGCCTGGAGTAGGGATTATCAGCCCCAGCATTTT.

This clone was detected only once. The rearrangement uses TRBV4-1 and TRBJ2-1; 12 bases are a match to TRBD1. J was trimmed by 9 bases and V by 4 bases; bases with no gene match: 7. CDR3 length equals 15 residues. Germline V gives CDR1 MGHRA, CDR2 YSYEKL. CDR3 in DNA: TGCGCCAGCAGCCCCGGGACAGGGGGCGTGGGTGAGCAGTTCTTC. It codes for CASSPGTGGVGEQFF.

This clone was seen many times. The chain uses TRBV9 and TRBJ2-1, with D hard to call. The CDR3 runs to 13 residues. CDR1 is SGDLS, CDR2 YYNGEE, per germline. Trimming took off 0 bases at V and 10 bases at J, with 11 bases between the two ends. The CDR3 DNA follows: TGTGCCAGCAGCGTAGCCCAAGAGAGGGAGCAGTTCTTC. Translation gives CASSVAQEREQFF.

V is TRBV7-9 and J is TRBJ1-1, with D maybe TRBD1 (5 bases). Germline CDR1 is SEHNR and CDR2 is FQNEAQ (reference sequence). This CDR3 comprises 16 residues. V lost 5 bases and J 1 base, leaving 17 bases between the germline ends. The CDR3 spells CASSPSRGRGNTEAFF. The CDR3 DNA is TGTGCCAGCAGCCCCTCGCGAGGGAGGGGGAACACTGAAGCTTTCTTT.

As for this clone: The sample has other DNA sequences that encode this CDR3 too. This chain uses TRBV7-9 with TRBJ1-1; D possibly corresponds to TRBD1 (6 bases). CDR1 and CDR2 from the germline V gene are SEHNR and FQNEAQ (reference sequence). Trimming left V 5 bases short and J 4 bases short, with 8 bases between. This CDR3 comprises 12 residues. As DNA, the CDR3 is TGTGCCAGCAGCCCCAGGGGCACTGAAGCTTTCTTT. Its protein product is CASSPRGTEAFF.

This chain joins TRBV30 and TRBJ2-1; D tentatively reads TRBD1 or TRBD2 (5 bases each). Germline V gives CDR1 GTSNPN, CDR2 SVGIG (reference sequence). The CDR3 is made up of 13 amino acids. Trimming shortened V by 4 bases and J by 0 bases, and 7 bases separated the two germline ends. CDR3 region: CAWTGSSYNEQFF. The CDR3, as DNA: TGTGCCTGGACAGGGAGCTCCTACAATGAGCAGTTCTTC.

This clone was counted a few times. This rearrangement joins TRBV11-1 to TRBJ2-3; perhaps TRBD1 as D (6 bases). Looked up from germline, CDR1 is SGHAT and CDR2 is FQDESV (reference sequence). V lost 3 bases to trimming and J lost 1 base, with 11 bases between them. The CDR3 runs 15 residues. The CDR3 protein is CASSFRTAGTDTQYF. DNA for the CDR3: TGTGCCAGCAGCTTTCGGACAGCCGGCACAGATACGCAGTATTTT.

Of note for this clone: The sample carries other DNA sequences with the same CDR3. The chain uses TRBV7-8 and TRBJ1-6; possibly TRBD1 for D (5 bases). The germline gives CDR1 SGHVS, CDR2 FQNEAQ. This CDR3 is built from 14 residues. V was shortened by 0 bases and J by 13 bases, with 13 bases between the two germline ends. Written as DNA, the CDR3 is TGTGCCAGCAGCTTAGCAGCGGGGGGTAATCCCCTCCACTTT. It specifies CASSLAAGGNPLHF.

V is TRBV5-1 and J is TRBJ2-1; 10 bases match TRBD2. After removal of 4 bases from V and 8 bases from J, the junction contained 24 bases not matched to a gene. Germline V gene sequence: CDR1 SGHRS, CDR2 YFSETQ. CDR3 length: 20 residues. The CDR3 DNA follows: TGCGCCAGCAGCAGAGGGGGACTAGCGCTCGCTGGAAGTGTGTTCGATGAGCAGTTCTTC. This encodes CASSRGGLALAGSVFDEQFF. Looking up the rest from reference TRBV5-1 and TRBJ2-1 gives the full variable domain: KAGVTQTPRYLIKTRGQQVTLSCSPISGHRSVSWYQQTPGQGLQFLFEYFSETQRNKGNFPGRFSGRQFSNSRSEMNVSTLELGDSALYLCASSRGGLALAGSVFDEQFFGPGTRLTVL.